This T cell receptor beta chain was sequenced during a study of graft-versus-host responses after intestinal transplantation. The data were produced by immunoSEQ multiplex PCR, yet TCRdb's version contains in-frame clones alone and is incomplete. The table shows 55,000 to 75,000 clones, with 75% to 90% occurring only once. As for this clone: Its antigen remains unknown.

The germline gives CDR1 SNHLY, CDR2 FYNNEI. This CDR3 is built from 15 residues. The V gene lost 2 bases and the J gene lost 4 bases, with 11 bases spanning the gap. Points from the study as a whole: Graft-versus-host to host-versus-graft clonal ratios in allografts were high in patients with graft-donor T cell macrochimerism.

This sample comprised unstimulated CD4+ T cells sorted from spleen or lymph node cells, obtained before transplant. This receptor was obtained from a human donor who was the organ donor for an intestinal transplant. V gene TRBV2 combines with J gene TRBJ2-2, with D maybe TRBD1 (6 bases). The CDR3 DNA reads as TGTGCCAGCAGTGAAAGCAGGGGCTCCACCGGGGAGCTGTTTTTT. As protein: CASSESRGSTGELFF.